The 29 T cell receptor beta chains given below trace back to one sample, sequenced in a study of identical twins. Via MiXCR, TCRdb re-called the 5' RACE reads, giving one row per CDR3 protein. Of 1.5 million to 2 million distinct CDR3 sequences in the sample, about 32% were seen once. Source material: cord blood. The receptors originated from a newborn girl in good health.

This clonotype has just a few counts. The V and J genes are TRBV4-2 and TRBJ2-1; 11 bases map to TRBD2. TRBJ2-7 explains the end of the DNA better; the J call may be wrong. CDR3 size: 18 residues. CDR1 and CDR2 from the germline V gene are LGHNA and YNFKEQ. The DNA of the CDR3 is TGTGCCAGCAGCCAAGGTTTCGCTAGCGGGAGGACCTACAATGAGCAGTACTTC. Amino acid sequence: CASSQGFASGRTYNEQYF.

This chain joins TRBV15 and TRBJ1-1; D is unclear. The V gene's germline CDR1 is LNHNV and CDR2 YYDKDF (reference sequence). V shed 0 bases and J shed 8 bases, with 13 bases lying between them. This CDR3 has 14 amino acids. The CDR3: CATSRDRRGMEAFF. In DNA, the CDR3 is TGTGCCACCAGCAGAGATAGGCGGGGTATGGAAGCTTTCTTT.

This clonotype came up a few times. The CDR3 sequence is CAISELAGPNEQFF. CDR3 DNA: TGTGCCATCAGTGAACTAGCGGGCCCCAATGAGCAGTTCTTC. The chain is built from TRBV10-3 and TRBJ2-1, with TRBD2 matching over 9 bases. From germline, CDR1 is ENHRY and CDR2 SYGVKD. The CDR3 runs 14 residues. The V gene end was trimmed by 3 bases and the J gene end by 6 bases; junction bases not matched to a gene: 3.

The rearrangement uses TRBV29-1 and TRBJ2-7; 11 positions match TRBD2. Germline assignment: CDR1 SQVTM and CDR2 ANQGSEA. The CDR3 extends over 14 amino acids. V shed 6 bases, J shed 2 bases, and the junction held 6 bases outside the gene matches. The CDR3: CSVTLGLAAYEQYF. The CDR3, as DNA: TGCAGCGTCACTCTGGGACTAGCGGCCTACGAGCAGTACTTC.

This clonotype was recorded a few times. The V call is TRBV11-2, the J call TRBJ2-3, with TRBD2 matching over 14 bases. The CDR3 length is 12 residues. Germline loops: CDR1 SGHAT, CDR2 FQNNGV. The V and J ends lost 5 bases and 13 bases, in that order; junction bases with no gene match: 2. The CDR3 nucleotides are TGTGCCAGCAGCCAGGGACTAGCGGGGGAGTATTTT. Its translation is CASSQGLAGEYF.

This clonotype was counted only a few times. This chain joins TRBV5-1 and TRBJ2-7; weak D call: TRBD1 (5 bases). Looked up from germline, CDR1 is SGHRS and CDR2 is YFSETQ. The CDR3 is 16 residues long. The V end lost 4 bases, the J end lost 1 base, and 18 bases lay between the germline ends. The CDR3 region is CASSQRQGAGSYEQYF. CDR3 DNA: TGCGCCAGCAGCCAGCGACAAGGGGCAGGATCCTACGAGCAGTACTTC.

This chain uses TRBV25-1 with TRBJ1-1; no reliable D call. This CDR3 is 13 amino acids long. Trimming cost V 3 bases and J 5 bases, with 10 bases left between them. Germline CDR1 reads MGHDK; CDR2 reads SYGVNS. The CDR3 loop is CASSEGRWTEAFF. The CDR3 bases are TGTGCCAGCAGTGAGGGTCGTTGGACTGAAGCTTTCTTT.

The V gene is TRBV12-3 or TRBV12-4, the J gene TRBJ1-2; weak D call: TRBD1 (6 bases). The CDR3 covers 14 residues. V was cut by 5 bases and J by 7 bases, with 17 bases left in between. CDR3 DNA sequence: TGTGCCAGCAGTACGTCCGGGACAAGCTGTGGCTACACCTTC. Amino acids: CASSTSGTSCGYTF.

A word on this clonotype: An end of the junction differs from the germline gene, which may be a read error. The V gene is TRBV29-1, the J gene TRBJ1-1; tentatively, D is TRBD1 (5 bases). The germline gives CDR1 SQVTM, CDR2 ANQGSEA. The CDR3 consists of 13 residues. The DNA for the CDR3 is TGCAGCGCTGAAAATCTGACAGACACTGAAGCTTTCTTT. The encoded protein is CSAENLTDTEAFF.

V and J are TRBV27 and TRBJ2-3, with 10 nucleotides matching TRBD2. There are 18 residues in the CDR3. Germline CDR1 reads MNHEY; CDR2 reads SMNVEV (reference sequence). The ends lost 5 bases at V and 0 bases at J; junction bases unmatched: 11. For the CDR3, the DNA is TGTGCCAGCAGTCTCTGGACTAGCGGAGCATCTAGCACAGATACGCAGTATTTT. Protein sequence: CASSLWTSGASSTDTQYF.

This clonotype was seen repeatedly, ten times or more. Compared with germline, one end of the junction differs, possibly owing to a read error. CDR3 amino acids: CASSSDTNYGYTF. CDR3 bases: TGTGCCAGCAGCTCGGACACTAACTATGGCTACACCTTC. The chain uses TRBV5-1 and TRBJ1-2, with D possibly TRBD1 on 5 matching bases. The CDR3 contains 13 residues. CDR1 SGHRS and CDR2 YFSETQ come from the germline V gene.

The chain links TRBV13 to TRBJ2-3; D might be TRBD1 (5 bases). Germline V CDR1 and CDR2: PRHDT, FYEKMQ (reference sequence). The CDR3 has 15 residues. The V gene lost 2 bases and the J gene lost 6 bases, with 15 bases spanning the gap. The CDR3 protein is CASSLLGVGSDTQYF. The CDR3 DNA reads TGTGCCAGCAGCTTATTAGGGGTGGGATCGGATACGCAGTATTTT.

As concerns this clonotype: A much larger clone lies a single base off, so this may be a read error. The V call is TRBV25-1, the J call TRBJ2-3; no firm D call. Germline CDR1 is MGHDK and CDR2 is SYGVNS. This CDR3 has 13 amino acids. The CDR3 here is CASGEDSTDTQYF. CDR3 DNA: TGTGCCAGCGGTGAGGACAGCACAGATACGCAGTATTTT.

This clonotype was counted only a few times. The genes are TRBV5-1 and TRBJ2-1; D may be TRBD1 or TRBD2 (5 bases each). V lost 5 bases to trimming and J lost 2 bases, with 11 bases between them. CDR1 is SGHRS, CDR2 YFSETQ, per germline. CDR3 length equals 14 residues. As DNA, the CDR3 is TGCGCCAGCAGTCGAGGGACGGCCTACAATGAGCAGTTCTTC. Translating gives CASSRGTAYNEQFF.

This clonotype has a handful of counts. CDR3 in amino acids: CASSEQTGFGSYEQYF. CDR3 nucleotide sequence: TGTGCCAGCAGTGAACAGACAGGGTTCGGCTCCTACGAGCAGTACTTC. The V and J genes are TRBV6-1 and TRBJ2-7; 7 positions agree with TRBD1. Germline-derived CDR1 and CDR2 are MNHNS and SASEGT. This CDR3 contains 16 residues. Trimming at V came to 2 bases and at J to 0 bases, leaving 7 bases not matched to a gene.

The chain uses TRBV7-9 and TRBJ2-1; TRBD2 matches 8 bases. This CDR3 comprises 19 residues. Germline V gene lookup returns CDR1 SEHNR and CDR2 FQNEAQ (reference sequence). V dropped 2 bases and J dropped 3; count of bases not matched to a gene: 15. The CDR3 spells CASSLSGGRRTRVYNEQFF. CDR3 in DNA: TGTGCCAGCAGCTTATCGGGCGGGAGGAGGACCCGGGTCTACAATGAGCAGTTCTTC.

Here the CDR3 DNA reads TGCAGTGCTAGAGAAACAATTGGAAACATTCAGTACTTC. Amino acids: CSARETIGNIQYF. This chain uses TRBV20-1 with TRBJ2-4; D uncertain. V lost 0 bases to trimming and J lost 6 bases, with 9 bases between them. CDR3 size: 13 residues. Germline V gene sequence: CDR1 DFQATT, CDR2 SNEGSKA (reference sequence).

This sequence joins TRBV20-1 and TRBJ2-7; 9 bases are a match to TRBD2. CDR3 size: 15 residues. The germline CDR1 and CDR2 sequences are DFQATT and SNEGSKA (reference sequence). V was pared by 1 base and J by 2 bases, with 6 bases of the junction left unmatched. CDR3: CSARVEGGRAYEQYF. CDR3 nucleotides: TGCAGTGCTAGAGTTGAGGGCGGGAGGGCCTACGAGCAGTACTTC.

The chain couples TRBV5-1 to TRBJ1-1, with a tentative D call TRBD1 (5 bases). Trimming took 0 bases from V and 0 from J, leaving 12 bases between them. The CDR3 has 16 residues. The germline CDR1 and CDR2 sequences are SGHRS and YFSETQ. The CDR3 bases are TGCGCCAGCAGCTTGGGAGGAGGGGCTCTGAACACTGAAGCTTTCTTT. Translation gives CASSLGGGALNTEAFF.

The chain is built from TRBV9 and TRBJ2-3; the D is unclear. V was pared by 0 bases and J by 5 bases, with 4 bases between. From germline, CDR1 is SGDLS and CDR2 YYNGEE. This CDR3 contains 12 residues. This CDR3 is CASSVAQDTQYF. In nucleotides, the CDR3 is TGTGCCAGCAGCGTAGCCCAAGATACGCAGTATTTT.

V and J are TRBV12-3 or TRBV12-4 and TRBJ2-1; D gene uncertain. The DNA end is more similar to TRBJ2-7, so the J call may be wrong. This CDR3 spans 14 amino acids. The CDR3, as DNA: TGTGCCAGCCGATTACTCAGCTCCTACTACGAGCAGTACTTC. It specifies CASRLLSSYYEQYF.

This clonotype was recorded a few times. The chain recombines TRBV20-1 with TRBJ2-3, with D perhaps TRBD2 (5 bases). The CDR3 totals 15 residues. V was trimmed by 5 bases and J by 6 bases, leaving 21 bases between them. Germline lookup yields CDR1 DFQATT and CDR2 SNEGSKA (reference sequence). The CDR3 spells CSAFTPGTRLDTQYF. The DNA for the CDR3 is TGCAGTGCTTTTACACCGGGAACCCGTCTGGATACGCAGTATTTT.

This rearrangement joins TRBV2 to TRBJ2-1; TRBD1 or TRBD2 may be the D gene (5 bases each). Trimming took off 9 bases at V and 10 bases at J, with 28 bases between the two ends. CDR3 length equals 16 residues. From germline, CDR1 is SNHLY and CDR2 FYNNEI. This CDR3 is CARQRGAGEPFYEQFF. For the CDR3, the DNA is TGTGCCAGGCAACGAGGGGCCGGCGAGCCTTTCTACGAGCAGTTCTTC.

This clonotype was seen at least ten times. The genes are TRBV6-1 and TRBJ1-2; D might be TRBD1 (5 bases). CDR3 size: 14 residues. CDR1 is MNHNS and CDR2 is SASEGT in the germline V gene. The V end was cut by 1 base, the J end by 2 bases, with 8 bases between. CDR3 loop: CASSEVPGNYGYTF. The DNA for the CDR3 is TGTGCCAGCAGTGAAGTTCCAGGGAACTATGGCTACACCTTC.

V and J are TRBV20-1 and TRBJ1-1; 7 bases match TRBD1. This CDR3 contains 13 residues. V lost 4 bases to trimming and J lost 0 bases; unmatched junction nucleotides: 2. CDR1 is DFQATT and CDR2 is SNEGSKA in the germline V gene (reference sequence). Here the CDR3 DNA reads TGCAGTGCTACCAGGGGGGTGAACACTGAAGCTTTCTTT. The encoded protein is CSATRGVNTEAFF.

This clonotype has just one count. The chain employs TRBV4-1 and TRBJ2-7; 7 bases match TRBD1. V shed 4 bases, J shed 7 bases, and the junction held 16 bases outside the gene matches. This CDR3 has 16 amino acids. CDR1 and CDR2 (germline): MGHRA, YSYEKL. The chain's CDR3 is CASSLNRGQLYNEQYF. CDR3 bases: TGCGCCAGCAGCCTTAATCGGGGACAGCTATACAATGAGCAGTACTTC.

This CDR3 is CSASFLASTGELFF. The CDR3 nucleotides are TGCAGTGCTAGTTTCCTAGCGAGCACCGGGGAGCTGTTTTTT. The chain has TRBV20-1 and TRBJ2-2, with D possibly matching TRBD2 (6 bases). The CDR3 loop spans 14 amino acids. Per germline, CDR1 DFQATT and CDR2 SNEGSKA (reference sequence). The V gene lost 3 bases and the J gene lost 4 bases, with 12 bases spanning the gap.

Only a few counts were recorded for this clonotype. The CDR3 protein is CASSEVRGYNEQFF. CDR3 bases: TGTGCCAGCAGTGAAGTTAGGGGCTACAATGAGCAGTTCTTC. The rearrangement joins TRBV2 to TRBJ2-1; tentatively, D is TRBD1 (5 bases). The CDR3 covers 14 residues. V was trimmed by 1 base and J by 3 bases, leaving 7 bases between them. CDR1 is SNHLY, CDR2 FYNNEI, per germline.

The V gene is TRBV4-1, the J gene TRBJ2-1, with D maybe TRBD2 (6 bases). The V gene lost 1 base and the J gene lost 0 bases, with 13 bases spanning the gap. Germline V gene sequence: CDR1 MGHRA, CDR2 YSYEKL. The CDR3 extends over 17 amino acids. The CDR3 bases are TGCGCCAGCAGCCAAGTTCCTAGCGCTTTCTCCTACAATGAGCAGTTCTTC. Translated, it gives CASSQVPSAFSYNEQFF.